The present entry profiles one T cell receptor (beta chain) with its context. The CDR3 is made up of 17 amino acids. The J segment lost 4 bases and the V segment lost 2 bases, leaving 11 bases of the junction unmatched. Germline loops: CDR1 SGHAT, CDR2 FQNNGV. Assay used: immunoSEQ multiplex PCR; TCRdb lists only in-frame clones, some missing. The sample has approximately 270,000 clones, approximately 85% seen once; the top ten hold approximately 10%. The source of the sample is a study of blood T cell repertoires in COVID-19. The chain is built from TRBV11-2 and TRBJ2-3; 8 bases match TRBD2. This sequence was found in a woman between 70 and 85 years old with acute or convalescent COVID-19. What was sequenced was peripheral blood. CDR3 sequence reads: CASSLMGSGGAADTQYF. Written as DNA, the CDR3 is TGTGCCAGCAGCTTAATGGGGAGCGGGGGCGCCGCAGATACGCAGTATTTT.